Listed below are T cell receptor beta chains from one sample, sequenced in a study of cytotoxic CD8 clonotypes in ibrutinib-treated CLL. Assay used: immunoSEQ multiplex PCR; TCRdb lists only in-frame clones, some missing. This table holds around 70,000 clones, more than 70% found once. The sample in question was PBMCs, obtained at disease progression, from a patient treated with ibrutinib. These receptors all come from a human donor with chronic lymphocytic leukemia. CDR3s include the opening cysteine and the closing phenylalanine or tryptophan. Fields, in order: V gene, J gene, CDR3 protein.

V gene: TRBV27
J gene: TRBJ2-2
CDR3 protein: CASRGQGANTGELFF

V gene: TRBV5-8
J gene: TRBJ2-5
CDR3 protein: CASSLTTGRWETQYF

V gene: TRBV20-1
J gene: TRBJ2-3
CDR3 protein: CSGRGQGTQYF

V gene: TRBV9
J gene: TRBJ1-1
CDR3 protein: CASSVLENTEAFF

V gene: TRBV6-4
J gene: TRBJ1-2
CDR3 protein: CASRNRDGYTF

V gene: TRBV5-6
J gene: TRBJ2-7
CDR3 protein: CASSPGTSSHEQYF

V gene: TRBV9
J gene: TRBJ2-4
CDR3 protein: CASSPLAGGLPEAKNIQYF

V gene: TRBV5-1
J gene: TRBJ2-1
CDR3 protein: CASSLYRLAGAKGNEQFF

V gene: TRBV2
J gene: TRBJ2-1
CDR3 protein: CASSLDRGHNEQFF

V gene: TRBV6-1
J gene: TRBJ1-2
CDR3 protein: CASSDRDGYTF

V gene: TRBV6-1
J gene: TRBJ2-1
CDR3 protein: CASTDYRDRQFF

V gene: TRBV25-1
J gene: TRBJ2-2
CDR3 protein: CASSEFGVAGELFF

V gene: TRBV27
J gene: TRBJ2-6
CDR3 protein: CASRDRGGTGANVLTF

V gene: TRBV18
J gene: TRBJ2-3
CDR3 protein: CASSPQGADTQYF

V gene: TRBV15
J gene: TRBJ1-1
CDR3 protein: CATSRGAGTEAFF

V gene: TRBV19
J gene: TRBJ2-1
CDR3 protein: CASSIGGGPNEQFF

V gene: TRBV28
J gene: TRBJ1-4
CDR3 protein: CASSRDRAAGGDEKLFF

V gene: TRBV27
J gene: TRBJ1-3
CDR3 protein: CASSLGGGNTIYF

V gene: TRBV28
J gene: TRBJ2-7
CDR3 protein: CASSSPRGPTGEQYF

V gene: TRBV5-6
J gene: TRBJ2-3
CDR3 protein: CASSSNAVGDTQYF

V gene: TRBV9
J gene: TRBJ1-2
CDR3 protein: CASSVGRGKPILFYGYTF

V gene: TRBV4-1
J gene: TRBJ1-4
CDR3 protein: CASSRLGSYNEKLFF

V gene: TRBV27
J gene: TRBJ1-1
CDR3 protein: CASSLWGDTEAFF

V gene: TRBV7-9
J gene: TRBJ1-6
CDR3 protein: CASSLAGTGDSPLHF

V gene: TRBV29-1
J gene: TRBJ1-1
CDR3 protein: CSALAMGGTEAFF

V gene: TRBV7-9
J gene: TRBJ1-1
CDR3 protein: CASSGDGFF

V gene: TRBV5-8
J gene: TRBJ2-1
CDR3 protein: CASSGRGDLWNEQFF

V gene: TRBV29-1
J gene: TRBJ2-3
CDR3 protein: CSAGATSTDTQYF

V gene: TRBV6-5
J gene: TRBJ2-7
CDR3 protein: CASSYETSGGFDEQYF

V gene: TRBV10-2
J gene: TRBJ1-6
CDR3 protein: CASSSGTGLYNSPLHF

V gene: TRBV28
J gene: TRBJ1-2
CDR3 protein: CASRIQGDGYTF

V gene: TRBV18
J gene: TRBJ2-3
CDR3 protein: CASSRLAAGDTQYF

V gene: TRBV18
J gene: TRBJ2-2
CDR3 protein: CASSLLTGLAGVIGELFF

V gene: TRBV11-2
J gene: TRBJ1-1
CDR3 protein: CASSRTENTEAFF

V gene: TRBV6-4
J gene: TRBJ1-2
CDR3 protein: CASRFTGTGYNYGYTF

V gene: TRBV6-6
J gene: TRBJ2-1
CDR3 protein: CASTPRDTSYNEQFF

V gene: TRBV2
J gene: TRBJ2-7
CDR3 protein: CASARVNEQYF

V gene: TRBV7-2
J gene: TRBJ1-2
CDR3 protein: CASSLLVSLANYGYTF

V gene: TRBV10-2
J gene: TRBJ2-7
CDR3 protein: CASSRYRGKVYEQYF

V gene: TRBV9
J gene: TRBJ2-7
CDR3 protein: CASSPHTGGSYEQYF